This T cell receptor (beta chain) derives from a study of blood T cell repertoires in COVID-19 (dated by TCRdb to about 2020). With regard to the full study: Samples from collaborators originated in the United States, Italy and Spain and spanned both the acute and convalescent phases of COVID-19. The material from the prospective study consisted of cDNA or gDNA derived from T cells, B-cell-depleted T cells, or PBMCs. The dataset comprised deeply sampled blood TCRbeta repertoires from subjects exposed to, actively infected with, or recovered from COVID-19. The repertoires were made available in a free public database intended to serve as a resource for research on the immune response to SARS-CoV-2. The samples were drawn from the first 160 participants of the ongoing ImmuneRACE study and from more than 1,000 subjects provided by 6 global collaborators. The sample metadata nearly always contained a de-identified subject ID, COVID-19 status, age in years and sex. Where HLA class I and class II types were available, the types were taken from metadata supplied by the sample provider, not from assay-based typing. Broader findings and caveats from the paper: The quantity of clinical and demographic metadata differed by source and by participant and was supplied without curation.

Participants in the prospective study were enrolled through a virtual design, were aged roughly 18 to 100 years, and lived in about two dozen United States geographic areas. Cohort assignment in the prospective study relied on participant-reported clinical history from a screening survey and a study questionnaire. For ImmuneRACE Cohort 3, a participant was defined as recovered based on two consecutive negative NP/OP PCR tests, clearance by a healthcare professional, or resolution of symptoms. In the prospective study, whole blood, serum and a nasopharyngeal or oropharyngeal swab were collected from each participant by mobile phlebotomists. Additional blood draws and questionnaires over a roughly two-month period could optionally be provided by prospective study participants. Prospective study blood samples were shipped either frozen or at room temperature before DNA extraction. Its CDR3 holds 15 amino acids, cysteine through phenylalanine. The DNA shown is the 45-base CDR3, in frame from base 1.

Remarks on this clone: Its antigen is still unknown. Base qualities are not provided; no much larger clone lies one nucleotide away.

The immunoSEQ Assay, a bias-controlled multiplex PCR, was used to amplify TCRbeta CDR3 regions from genomic DNA. Under the source paper's analysis protocol: Within the assay, amplification of reference gene primers was used to estimate how many nucleated cells each sample contained. To quantify the absolute abundance of each unique TCRbeta CDR3 rearrangement, sequence reads were collapsed and filtered. For each sample, productive Simpson clonality was calculated as the square root of Simpson's diversity index over productive rearrangements. TCRdb took this table from immuneACCESS and kept in-frame rearrangements with V and J called. Such tables lack part of the clones; where checked against another copy, unresolved V genes explain under half of the gap, and the rest is unexplained. V and J calls and clone size are copied from that table; D and trimming were computed from the DNA. This sample holds 150,000 or so clones; over 75% were observed only once. 6.6% of the sample is in the top ten clones.

The source material was PBMCs or T cells enriched from blood (not recorded which). The TCR comes from a woman between 45 and 60 years old who had recovered from COVID-19. Recombination linked TRBV21-1 to TRBJ2-3; the table names TRBD2, a call not compared with the DNA. TRBV21-1 represents a pseudogene. For the CDR3, the sequence is CASSRRGLRTDTQYF. The nucleotide sequence is given as TGTGCCAGCAGCCGGCGTGGACTTCGCACAGATACGCAGTATTTT.